This T cell receptor (beta chain) was captured in a study of CD8+ T cells in alopecia areata. Study-wide context: The drug, oral tofacitinib, was given to treated patients at 5 to 10 mg twice daily.

As regards this clone: Its antigen is currently unknown.

cDNA serving as the sequencing template came from extracted, reverse transcribed RNA. Generated by immunoSEQ multiplex PCR, the TCRdb table keeps only in-frame clones and is missing some. The sample has tens of thousands of clones; under 75% are singletons. Alopecia areata patients provided lesional scalp punch biopsies and peripheral blood, both collected for the study. Regarding the study as a whole: With patients, TCR sharing proved less clear than in mice, a difference possibly related to HLA.

Deletions cut 2 bases from V and 0 bases from J, with 12 bases between. CDR1 is SGHDT, CDR2 YYEEEE, per germline. This CDR3 has 16 amino acids. V gene TRBV5-6 combines with J gene TRBJ2-1; TRBD2 is a possible D gene (5 bases). The TCR comes from a human donor with alopecia areata. The sequencing used CD8+ T cells sorted from blood, collected at week 0. CDR3 coding DNA: TGTGCCAGCAGCTTTCCCCCGGGATACTCCTACAATGAGCAGTTCTTC. This sequence encodes CASSFPPGYSYNEQFF.